These 8 T cell receptor beta chains came from one sample sequenced in a study of T-cell memory formation after mild COVID-19. TCRdb recomputed calls from the 5' RACE reads with MiXCR, one row per CDR3 protein. The table records just over 150,000 distinct CDR3 sequences, roughly 30% of them present only once. Sample: PBMCs or a T cell subset sorted from them (not recorded which). The receptors shown here come from an adult woman who had mild COVID-19 (a few samples of this study predate the infection). Cell type and time point are not known.

This clonotype was seen a handful of times. The chain recombines TRBV20-1 with TRBJ1-1; a possible D gene is TRBD1 (6 bases). Germline values: CDR1 DFQATT, CDR2 SNEGSKA (reference sequence). Between the trimmed V and J ends, which lost 1 base and 0 bases, there was a span of 15 bases. The CDR3 totals 16 residues. This chain's CDR3 is CSARAGARGVNTEAFF. The CDR3 DNA follows: TGCAGTGCTAGAGCAGGGGCCCGCGGGGTGAACACTGAAGCTTTCTTT.

For the CDR3, the DNA is TGCAGTGCAAACCCGACAGGGGAACCCGAGACCCAGTACTTC. As protein: CSANPTGEPETQYF. This chain connects TRBV20-1 to TRBJ2-5; 8 nucleotides line up with TRBD1. The germline V gene has CDR1 DFQATT and CDR2 SNEGSKA (reference sequence). V shed 6 bases and J 5 bases; nucleotides not matched to a gene: 11. This CDR3 contains 14 residues.

This clonotype has just a few counts. V and J are TRBV6-2 or TRBV6-3 and TRBJ2-7; the match to TRBD1 covers 7 bases. The CDR3 has 16 residues. V was clipped by 5 bases and J by 3 bases; unmatched bases: 13. The germline CDR1 and CDR2 sequences are MNHEY and SVGEGT. CDR3 bases: TGTGCCAGCAGTCTATATATGGACAGGCCCTTCTACGAGCAGTACTTC. Residues: CASSLYMDRPFYEQYF.

This clonotype appeared a few times. CDR3 sequence: CASSSGLGYTF. DNA for the CDR3: TGTGCCAGCAGTTCGGGACTTGGCTACACCTTC. The V and J genes are TRBV12-3 or TRBV12-4 and TRBJ1-2; weak D call: TRBD1 (5 bases). Deletions cut 4 bases from V and 7 bases from J, with 7 bases between. The CDR3 length is 11 residues.

The chain carries TRBV13 and TRBJ2-3; D gene ambiguous. CDR3 size: 15 residues. Germline V gene lookup returns CDR1 PRHDT and CDR2 FYEKMQ (reference sequence). V lost 5 bases to trimming and J lost 1 base, with 13 bases between them. Here the CDR3 DNA reads TGTGCCAGCAGCCCGGTGGGCGTTGGCACAGATACGCAGTATTTT. The encoded protein is CASSPVGVGTDTQYF. The variable domain in full, completed from reference TRBV13 and TRBJ2-3, reads AAGVIQSPRHLIKEKRETATLKCYPIPRHDTVYWYQQGPGQDPQFLISFYEKMQSDKGSIPDRFSAQQFSDYHSELNMSSLELGDSALYFCASSPVGVGTDTQYFGPGTRLTVL.

The chain employs TRBV9 and TRBJ2-7; D is unresolved. V was shortened by 0 bases and J by 3 bases, with 10 bases between the two germline ends. From germline, CDR1 is SGDLS and CDR2 YYNGEE. This CDR3 is built from 14 residues. The CDR3 DNA reads TGTGCCAGCAGCGTAGGACATAGTTTCTACGAGCAGTACTTC. Its translation: CASSVGHSFYEQYF.

The chain couples TRBV7-2 to TRBJ2-4; a possible D gene is TRBD2 (5 bases). CDR3 length: 13 amino acids. Trimming left V 0 bases short and J 8 bases short, with 8 bases between. In germline, CDR1 is SGHTA, CDR2 FQGNSA. The CDR3 DNA is TGTGCCAGCAGCTTAGCGGAGGCGGACATTCAGTACTTC. It is translated as CASSLAEADIQYF.

This sequence joins TRBV27 and TRBJ1-2, with 7 bases aligning to TRBD1. CDR1 is MNHEY and CDR2 is SMNVEV in the germline V gene (reference sequence). CDR3 length equals 14 residues. J gave up 7 bases and V 2 bases, and 7 bases lay outside the gene matches. CDR3 in DNA: TGTGCCAGCAGTTTACGGGCAGGGGGAGGTGGCTACACCTTC. This translates into CASSLRAGGGGYTF.